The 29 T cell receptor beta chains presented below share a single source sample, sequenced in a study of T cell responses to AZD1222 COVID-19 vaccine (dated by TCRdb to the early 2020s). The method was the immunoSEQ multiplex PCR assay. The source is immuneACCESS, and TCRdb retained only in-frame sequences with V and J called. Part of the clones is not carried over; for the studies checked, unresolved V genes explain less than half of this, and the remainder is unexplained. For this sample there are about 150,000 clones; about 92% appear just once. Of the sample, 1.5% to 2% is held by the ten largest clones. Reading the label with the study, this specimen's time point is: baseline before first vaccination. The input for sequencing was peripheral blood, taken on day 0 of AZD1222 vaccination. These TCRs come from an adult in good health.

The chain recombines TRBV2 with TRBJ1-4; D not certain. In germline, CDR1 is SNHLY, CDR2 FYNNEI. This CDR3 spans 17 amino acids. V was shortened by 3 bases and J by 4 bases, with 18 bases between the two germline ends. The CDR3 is CASSDPSLQYDNEKLFF. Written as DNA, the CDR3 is TGTGCCAGCAGTGACCCCTCCTTACAGTATGATAATGAAAAACTGTTTTTT.

The CDR3 loop reads CASSHGLAGAYEQYF. CDR3 in DNA: TGTGCCAGCAGCCACGGACTAGCGGGAGCCTACGAGCAGTACTTC. V is TRBV3-1 (or the pseudogene TRBV3-2) and J is TRBJ2-7; TRBD2 agrees at 13 bases. Unmatched junction bases numbered 1, after V lost 3 bases and J lost 2 bases. The CDR3 loop spans 15 amino acids. Germline V gene sequence: CDR1 LGHDT, CDR2 YNNKEL (reference sequence).

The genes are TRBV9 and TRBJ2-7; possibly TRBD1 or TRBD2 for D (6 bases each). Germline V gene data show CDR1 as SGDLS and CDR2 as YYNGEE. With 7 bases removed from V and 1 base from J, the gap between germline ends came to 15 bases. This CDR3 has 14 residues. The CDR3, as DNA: TGTGCCAGCGGGCCCGGGGGCAGTTCCTACGAGCAGTACTTC. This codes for CASGPGGSSYEQYF.

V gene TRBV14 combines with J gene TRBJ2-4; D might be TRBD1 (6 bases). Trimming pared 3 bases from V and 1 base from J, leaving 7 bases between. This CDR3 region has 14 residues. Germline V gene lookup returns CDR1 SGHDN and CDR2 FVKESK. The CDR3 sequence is CASSHRGAKNIQYF. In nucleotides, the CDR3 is TGTGCCAGCAGCCACAGGGGTGCCAAAAACATTCAGTACTTC.

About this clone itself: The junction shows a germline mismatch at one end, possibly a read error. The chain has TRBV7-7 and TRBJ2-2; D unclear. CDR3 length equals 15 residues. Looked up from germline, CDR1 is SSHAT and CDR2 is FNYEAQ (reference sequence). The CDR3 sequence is CASSETGQMTGELFF. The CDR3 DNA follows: TGTGCTAGCAGTGAGACCGGGCAGATGACCGGGGAGCTGTTTTTT.

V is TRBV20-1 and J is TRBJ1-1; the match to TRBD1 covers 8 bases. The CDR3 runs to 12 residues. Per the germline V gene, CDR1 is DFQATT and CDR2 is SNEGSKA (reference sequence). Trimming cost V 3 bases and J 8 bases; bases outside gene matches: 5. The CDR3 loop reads CSASGGTGEAFF. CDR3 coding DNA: TGCAGTGCTAGTGGCGGGACAGGAGAAGCTTTCTTT.

CDR3 sequence (DNA): TGTGCCACTAGGGGTTGGGGGGCCAACGTCCTGACTTTC. Amino acid sequence: CATRGWGANVLTF. This chain links TRBV19 with TRBJ2-6, with D possibly matching TRBD1 (5 bases). The V gene's germline CDR1 is LNHDA and CDR2 SQIVND (reference sequence). V lost 10 bases, J lost 4 bases, and 11 bases lay in between. This CDR3 is built from 13 residues.

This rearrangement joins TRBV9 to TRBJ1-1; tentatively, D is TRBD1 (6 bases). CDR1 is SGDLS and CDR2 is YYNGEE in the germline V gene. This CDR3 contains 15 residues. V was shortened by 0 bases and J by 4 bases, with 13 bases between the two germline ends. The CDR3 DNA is TGTGCCAGCAGCGTAGTACAGGGACGGGGCACTGAAGCTTTCTTT. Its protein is CASSVVQGRGTEAFF.

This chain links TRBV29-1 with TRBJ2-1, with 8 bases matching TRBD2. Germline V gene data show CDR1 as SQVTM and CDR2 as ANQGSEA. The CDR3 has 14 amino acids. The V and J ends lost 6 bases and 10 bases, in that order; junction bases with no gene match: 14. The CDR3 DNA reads TGCAGCGTCGGAACTAGCGGAGGGGTCGCCGAGCAGTTCTTC. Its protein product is CSVGTSGGVAEQFF.

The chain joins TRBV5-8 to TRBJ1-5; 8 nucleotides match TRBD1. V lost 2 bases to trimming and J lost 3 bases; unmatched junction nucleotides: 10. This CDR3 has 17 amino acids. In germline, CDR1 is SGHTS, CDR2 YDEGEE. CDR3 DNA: TGTGCCAGCAGCTTCGATACCGGGACAGGTTCCAATCAGCCCCAGCATTTT. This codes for CASSFDTGTGSNQPQHF. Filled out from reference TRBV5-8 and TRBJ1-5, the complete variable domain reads EAGVTQSPTHLIKTRGQQATLRCSPISGHTSVYWYQQALGLGLQFLLWYDEGEERNRGNFPPRFSGRQFPNYSSELNVNALELEDSALYLCASSFDTGTGSNQPQHFGDGTRLSIL.

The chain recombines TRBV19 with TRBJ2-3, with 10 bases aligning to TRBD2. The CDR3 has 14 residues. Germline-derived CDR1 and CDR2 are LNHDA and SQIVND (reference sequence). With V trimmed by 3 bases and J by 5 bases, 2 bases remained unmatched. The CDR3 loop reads CASSITSGIDTQYF. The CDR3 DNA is TGTGCCAGTAGTATTACTAGCGGGATAGATACGCAGTATTTT. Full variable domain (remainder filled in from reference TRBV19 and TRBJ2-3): DGGITQSPKYLFRKEGQNVTLSCEQNLNHDAMYWYRQDPGQGLRLIYYSQIVNDFQKGDIAEGYSVSREKKESFPLTVTSAQKNPTAFYLCASSITSGIDTQYFGPGTRLTVL.

CDR3 nucleotides: TGTGCAAGTCGCTTTGGCGGGACGGCCTACAATGAGCAGTTCTTC. It translates to CASRFGGTAYNEQFF. This rearrangement joins TRBV12-2 to TRBJ2-1; the table calls TRBD2, which could not be checked here. TRBV12-2 is flagged as a pseudogene. The CDR3 covers 15 residues.

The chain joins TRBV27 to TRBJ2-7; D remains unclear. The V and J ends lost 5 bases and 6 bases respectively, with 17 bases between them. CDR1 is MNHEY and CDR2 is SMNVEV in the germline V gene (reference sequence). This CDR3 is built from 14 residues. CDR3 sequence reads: CASSMAHHPSEQYF. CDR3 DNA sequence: TGTGCCAGCAGTATGGCGCACCACCCATCCGAGCAGTACTTC.

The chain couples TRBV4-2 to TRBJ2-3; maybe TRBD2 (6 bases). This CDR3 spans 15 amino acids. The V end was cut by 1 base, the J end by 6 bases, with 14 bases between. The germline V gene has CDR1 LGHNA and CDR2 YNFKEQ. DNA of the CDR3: TGTGCCAGCAGCCAAGGGGACTCGTCAACTGATACGCAGTATTTT. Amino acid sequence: CASSQGDSSTDTQYF.

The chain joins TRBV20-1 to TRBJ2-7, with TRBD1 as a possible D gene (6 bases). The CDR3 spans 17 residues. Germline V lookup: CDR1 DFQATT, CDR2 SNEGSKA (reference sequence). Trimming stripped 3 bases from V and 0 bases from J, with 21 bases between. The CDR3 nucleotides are TGCAGTGCTAGTGGGGGCGGGCCCGACGTCAGCTCCTACGAGCAGTACTTC. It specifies CSASGGGPDVSSYEQYF.

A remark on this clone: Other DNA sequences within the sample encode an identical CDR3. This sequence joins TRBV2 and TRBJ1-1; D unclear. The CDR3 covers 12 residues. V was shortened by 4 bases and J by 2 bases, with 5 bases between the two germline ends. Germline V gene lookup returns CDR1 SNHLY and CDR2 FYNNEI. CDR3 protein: CASSGHNTEAFF. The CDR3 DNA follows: TGTGCCAGCAGTGGACATAACACTGAAGCTTTCTTT.

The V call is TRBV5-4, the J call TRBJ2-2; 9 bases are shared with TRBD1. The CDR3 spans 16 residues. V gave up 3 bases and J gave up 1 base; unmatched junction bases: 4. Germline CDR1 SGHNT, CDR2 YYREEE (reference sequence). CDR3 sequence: CASSSPGQGNTGELFF. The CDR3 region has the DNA TGTGCCAGCAGCTCCCCGGGACAGGGGAACACCGGGGAGCTGTTTTTT.

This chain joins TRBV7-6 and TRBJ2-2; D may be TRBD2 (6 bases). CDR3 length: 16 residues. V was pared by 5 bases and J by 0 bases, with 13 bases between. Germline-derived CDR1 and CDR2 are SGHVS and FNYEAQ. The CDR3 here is CASSGAGTANTGELFF. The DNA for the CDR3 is TGTGCCAGCAGCGGGGCCGGGACTGCGAACACCGGGGAGCTGTTTTTT. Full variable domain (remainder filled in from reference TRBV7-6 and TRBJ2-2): GAGVSQSPRYKVTKRGQDVALRCDPISGHVSLYWYRQALGQGPEFLTYFNYEAQQDKSGLPNDRFSAERPEGSISTLTIQRTEQRDSAMYRCASSGAGTANTGELFFGEGSRLTVL.

The CDR3 loop is CASSLAPSGARDTQYF. The CDR3 bases are TGCGCCAGCAGCTTGGCCCCTAGCGGGGCACGGGATACGCAGTATTTT. This chain joins TRBV5-1 and TRBJ2-3; the match to TRBD2 covers 9 bases. Trimming cost V 0 bases and J 6 bases; bases outside gene matches: 8. The CDR3 length is 16 residues. The germline V gene has CDR1 SGHRS and CDR2 YFSETQ.

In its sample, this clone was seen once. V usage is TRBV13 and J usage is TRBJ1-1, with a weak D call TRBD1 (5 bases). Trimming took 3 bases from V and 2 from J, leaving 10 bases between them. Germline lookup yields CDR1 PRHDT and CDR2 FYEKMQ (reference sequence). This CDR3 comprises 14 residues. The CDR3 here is CASSLGPSNTEAFF. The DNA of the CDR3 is TGTGCCAGCAGCTTGGGGCCGTCTAACACTGAAGCTTTCTTT.

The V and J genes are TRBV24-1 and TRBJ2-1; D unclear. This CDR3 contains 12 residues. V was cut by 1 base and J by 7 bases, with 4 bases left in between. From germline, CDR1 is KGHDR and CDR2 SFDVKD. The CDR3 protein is CATSDFTNEQFF. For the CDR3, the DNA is TGTGCCACCAGTGATTTTACTAATGAGCAGTTCTTC.

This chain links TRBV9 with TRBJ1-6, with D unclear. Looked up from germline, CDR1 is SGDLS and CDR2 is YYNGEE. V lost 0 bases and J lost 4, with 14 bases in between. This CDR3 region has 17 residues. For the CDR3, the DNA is TGTGCCAGCAGCGTAGCTACCGAGCTGGGATATAATTCACCCCTCCACTTT. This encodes CASSVATELGYNSPLHF.

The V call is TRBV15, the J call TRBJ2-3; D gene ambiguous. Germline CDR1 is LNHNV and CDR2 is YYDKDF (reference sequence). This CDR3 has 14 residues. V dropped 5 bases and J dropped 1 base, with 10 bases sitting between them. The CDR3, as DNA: TGTGCCACCAGCGGCAGACCTGGCACAGATACGCAGTATTTT. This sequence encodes CATSGRPGTDTQYF.

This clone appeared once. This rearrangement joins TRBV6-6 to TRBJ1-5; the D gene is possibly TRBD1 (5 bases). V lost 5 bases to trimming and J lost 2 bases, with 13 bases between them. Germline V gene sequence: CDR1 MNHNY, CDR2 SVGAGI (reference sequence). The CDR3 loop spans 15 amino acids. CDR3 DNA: TGTGCCAGCAGTAATGGGGGGGTGGGCAATCAGCCCCAGCATTTT. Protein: CASSNGGVGNQPQHF.

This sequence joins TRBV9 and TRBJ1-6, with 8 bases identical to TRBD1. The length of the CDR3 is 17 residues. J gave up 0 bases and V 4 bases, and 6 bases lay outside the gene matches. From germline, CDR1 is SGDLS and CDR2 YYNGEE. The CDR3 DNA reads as TGTGCCAGCAGCCGCCGGGACAGGAGCTCCTATAATTCACCCCTCCACTTT. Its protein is CASSRRDRSSYNSPLHF.

CDR3 region: CATEPHSSTDTQYF. DNA for the CDR3: TGTGCCACCGAGCCTCATTCTAGCACAGATACGCAGTATTTT. The chain uses TRBV15 and TRBJ2-3, with no clear D. CDR1 is LNHNV, CDR2 YYDKDF, per germline (reference sequence). Trimming removed 8 bases from V and 0 bases from J, with 12 bases in between. The CDR3 contains 14 residues.

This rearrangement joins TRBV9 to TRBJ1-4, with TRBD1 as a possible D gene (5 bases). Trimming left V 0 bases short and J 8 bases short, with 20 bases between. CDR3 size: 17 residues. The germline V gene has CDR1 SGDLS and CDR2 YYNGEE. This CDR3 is CASSVASGELMGEKLFF. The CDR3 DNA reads TGTGCCAGCAGCGTAGCATCGGGGGAGTTAATGGGGGAAAAACTGTTTTTT.

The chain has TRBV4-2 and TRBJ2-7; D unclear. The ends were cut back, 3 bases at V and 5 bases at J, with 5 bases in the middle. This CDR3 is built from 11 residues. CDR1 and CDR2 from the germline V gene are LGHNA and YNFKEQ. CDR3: CASSQGDEQYF. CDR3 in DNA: TGTGCCAGCAGCCAGGGTGACGAGCAGTACTTC.

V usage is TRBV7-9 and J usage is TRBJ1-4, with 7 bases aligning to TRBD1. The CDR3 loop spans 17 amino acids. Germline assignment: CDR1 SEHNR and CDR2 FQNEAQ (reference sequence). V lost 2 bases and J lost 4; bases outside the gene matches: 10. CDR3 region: CASSLLTGSIDNEKLFF. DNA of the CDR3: TGTGCCAGCAGCTTATTGACAGGGAGCATAGATAATGAAAAACTGTTTTTT.